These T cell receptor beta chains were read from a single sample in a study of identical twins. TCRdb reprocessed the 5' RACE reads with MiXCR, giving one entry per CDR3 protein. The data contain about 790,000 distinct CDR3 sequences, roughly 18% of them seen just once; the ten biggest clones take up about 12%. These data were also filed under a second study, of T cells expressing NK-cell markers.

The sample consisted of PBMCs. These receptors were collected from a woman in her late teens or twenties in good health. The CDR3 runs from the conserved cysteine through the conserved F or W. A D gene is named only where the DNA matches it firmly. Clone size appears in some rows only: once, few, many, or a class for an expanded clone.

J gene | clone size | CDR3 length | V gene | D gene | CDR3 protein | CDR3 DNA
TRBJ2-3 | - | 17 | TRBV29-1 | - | CSVDARRKGVWTDTQYF | TGCAGCGTTGACGCCCGGCGAAAGGGGGTTTGGACAGATACGCAGTATTTT
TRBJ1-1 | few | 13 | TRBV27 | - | CASMIVGNTEAFF | TGTGCCAGCATGATCGTGGGGAACACTGAAGCTTTCTTT
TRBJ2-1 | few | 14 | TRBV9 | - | CASSDLGRYNEQFF | TGTGCCAGCAGCGACCTGGGAAGATACAATGAGCAGTTCTTC
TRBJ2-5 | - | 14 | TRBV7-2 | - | CASSRTPGLETQYF | TGTGCCAGCAGCCGGACACCCGGATTAGAGACCCAGTACTTC
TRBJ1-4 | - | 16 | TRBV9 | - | CASSAEGFPTGEKLFF | TGTGCCAGCAGCGCGGAGGGTTTCCCTACGGGGGAAAAACTGTTTTTT
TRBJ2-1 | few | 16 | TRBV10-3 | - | CAISSGAELGDNEQFF | TGTGCCATCAGTTCCGGAGCGGAACTAGGGGACAATGAGCAGTTCTTC
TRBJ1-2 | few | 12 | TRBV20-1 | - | CSATREFNGYTF | TGCAGTGCTACCCGGGAATTCAATGGCTACACCTTC
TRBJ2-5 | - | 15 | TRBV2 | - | CASSDRGGSGETQYF | TGTGCCAGCAGTGATAGGGGAGGCTCTGGAGAGACCCAGTACTTC
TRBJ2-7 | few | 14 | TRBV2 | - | CASSEVSPWDEQYF | TGTGCCAGCAGTGAAGTTAGCCCCTGGGACGAGCAGTACTTC
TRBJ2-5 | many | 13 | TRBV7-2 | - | CASSLLGAETQYF | TGTGCCAGCAGCTTACTGGGTGCGGAGACCCAGTACTTC
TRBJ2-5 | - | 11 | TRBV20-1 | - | CSVGKEETQYF | TGCAGTGTAGGAAAGGAGGAGACCCAGTACTTC
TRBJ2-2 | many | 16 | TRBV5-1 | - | CASSLSGPKNTGELFF | TGCGCCAGCAGCTTGTCCGGTCCGAAGAACACCGGGGAGCTGTTTTTT
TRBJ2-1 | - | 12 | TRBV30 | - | CAWSPLGGEQFF | TGTGCCTGGAGTCCACTGGGAGGAGAGCAGTTCTTC
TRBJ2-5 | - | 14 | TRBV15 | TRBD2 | CATSTRGGRETQYF | TGTGCCACCAGCACGCGCGGGGGGCGGGAGACCCAGTACTTC
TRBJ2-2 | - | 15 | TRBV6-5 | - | CASSYRGTNTGELFF | TGTGCCAGCAGTTACAGGGGGACGAACACCGGGGAGCTGTTTTTT
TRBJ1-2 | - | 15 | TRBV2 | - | CASRQWWLSNYGYTF | TGTGCCAGCAGACAATGGTGGCTATCTAACTATGGCTACACCTTC
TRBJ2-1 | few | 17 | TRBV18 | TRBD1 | CASSPTATGTVDNEQFF | TGTGCCAGCTCACCGACGGCCACCGGGACAGTCGACAATGAGCAGTTCTTC
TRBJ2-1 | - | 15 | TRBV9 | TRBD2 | CASSVAPSGGEVGLF | TGTGCCAGCAGCGTAGCCCCCAGCGGGGGTGAGGTAGGGCTCTTC
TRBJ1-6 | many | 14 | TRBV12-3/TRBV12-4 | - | CASSFRQGGSPLHF | TGTGCCAGCAGTTTTCGGCAGGGAGGTTCACCCCTCCACTTT
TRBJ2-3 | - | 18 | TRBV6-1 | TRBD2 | CASKQPGLAGGRTDTQYF | TGTGCCAGCAAGCAACCGGGACTAGCGGGGGGTCGCACAGATACGCAGTATTTT
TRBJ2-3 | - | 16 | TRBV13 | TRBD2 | CASSLGTNKFTDTQYF | TGTGCCAGCAGCCTAGGGACTAACAAATTCACAGATACGCAGTATTTT
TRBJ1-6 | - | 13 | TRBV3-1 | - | CASSQVAISPLHF | TGTGCCAGCAGCCAAGTAGCCATCTCCCCCCTCCACTTT
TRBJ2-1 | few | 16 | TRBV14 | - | CASSQSWISSYNEQFF | TGTGCCAGCAGCCAATCATGGATCTCTTCCTACAATGAGCAGTTCTTC
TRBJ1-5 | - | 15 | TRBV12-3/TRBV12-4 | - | CASSLGRGWDQPQHF | TGTGCCAGCAGTTTGGGTAGGGGATGGGATCAGCCCCAGCATTTT
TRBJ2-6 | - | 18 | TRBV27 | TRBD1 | CASSLAGQGASGANVLTF | TGTGCCAGCAGTTTAGCGGGACAGGGGGCCTCTGGGGCCAACGTCCTGACTTTC
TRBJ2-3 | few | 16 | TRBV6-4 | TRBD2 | CASSEWSGGHTDTQYF | TGTGCCAGCAGTGAATGGAGCGGGGGGCACACAGATACGCAGTATTTT
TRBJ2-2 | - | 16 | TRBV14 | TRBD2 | CASSLAIAGVAGELFF | TGTGCCAGCAGCCTAGCTATTGCGGGAGTCGCCGGGGAGCTGTTTTTT
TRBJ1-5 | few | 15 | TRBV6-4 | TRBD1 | CASSDRTGSNQPQHF | TGTGCCAGCAGTGACCGGACAGGGAGCAATCAGCCCCAGCATTTT
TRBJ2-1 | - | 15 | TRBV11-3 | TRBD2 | CASSLGLLAGTEQFF | TGTGCCAGCAGCTTAGGCCTTCTAGCGGGGACAGAGCAGTTCTTC
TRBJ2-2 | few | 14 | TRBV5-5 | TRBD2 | CASLVPGGTGELFF | TGTGCCAGCTTAGTCCCGGGGGGAACCGGGGAGCTGTTTTTT
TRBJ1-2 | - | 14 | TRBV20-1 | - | CSARPHGVIYGYTF | TGCAGTGCTAGACCTCATGGGGTGATCTATGGCTACACCTTC
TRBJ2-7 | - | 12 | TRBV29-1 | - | CSVEDLAYEQYF | TGCAGCGTTGAAGATCTCGCCTACGAGCAGTACTTC
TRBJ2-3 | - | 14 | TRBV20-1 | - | CSASRPGVVDTQYF | TGCAGTGCTAGTCGGCCGGGAGTTGTAGATACGCAGTATTTT
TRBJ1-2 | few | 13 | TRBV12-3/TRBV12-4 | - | CASSFGKNYGYTF | TGTGCCAGCAGTTTTGGGAAAAACTATGGCTACACCTTC
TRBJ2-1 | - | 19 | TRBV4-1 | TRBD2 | CASSHPRRSGASSYNEQFF | TGCGCCAGCAGCCACCCTCGACGTAGCGGGGCAAGCTCCTACAATGAGCAGTTCTTC
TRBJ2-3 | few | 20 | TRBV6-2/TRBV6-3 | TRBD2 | CASTSKKSLAGGYSTDTQYF | TGTGCCAGCACGAGCAAGAAGTCTCTAGCGGGAGGATATAGCACAGATACGCAGTATTTT
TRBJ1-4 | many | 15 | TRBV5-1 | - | CASSLGEQGDEKLFF | TGCGCCAGCAGCCTAGGGGAGCAGGGTGATGAAAAACTGTTTTTT
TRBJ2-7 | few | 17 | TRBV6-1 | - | CASNPRGEVALIYEQYF | TGTGCCAGCAACCCTCGAGGTGAGGTAGCGCTTATCTACGAGCAGTACTTC
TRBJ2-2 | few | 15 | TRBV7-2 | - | CASSLQNMGTGELFF | TGTGCCAGCAGCTTACAAAATATGGGCACCGGGGAGCTGTTTTTT
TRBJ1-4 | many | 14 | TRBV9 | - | CASSVDATNEKLFF | TGTGCCAGCAGCGTAGATGCAACTAATGAAAAACTGTTTTTT
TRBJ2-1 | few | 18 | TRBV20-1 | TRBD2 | CSAIPFTSGRGSYNEQFF | TGCAGTGCTATCCCCTTCACTAGCGGGAGGGGTTCCTACAATGAGCAGTTCTTC
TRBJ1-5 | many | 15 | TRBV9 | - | CASSVAYRGNQPQHF | TGTGCCAGCAGCGTAGCTTACAGGGGCAATCAGCCCCAGCATTTT
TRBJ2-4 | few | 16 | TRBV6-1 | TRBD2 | CASRSGGGIAKNIQYF | TGTGCCAGCAGGTCCGGGGGGGGTATAGCCAAAAACATTCAGTACTTC
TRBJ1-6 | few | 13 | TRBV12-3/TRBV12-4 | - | CASSLEPQLPLHF | TGTGCCAGCAGTTTGGAGCCACAACTCCCACTCCACTTT
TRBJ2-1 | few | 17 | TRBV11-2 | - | CASSLKVLGQTRVEQFF | TGTGCCAGCAGCTTAAAGGTCTTAGGCCAAACCCGGGTTGAGCAGTTCTTC
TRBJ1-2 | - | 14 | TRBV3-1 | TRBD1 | CASSPRQGHYGYTF | TGTGCCAGCAGCCCTCGACAGGGCCACTATGGCTACACCTTC
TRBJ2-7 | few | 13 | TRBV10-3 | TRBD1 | CATFPGTGVEQYF | TGTGCCACTTTCCCCGGGACAGGGGTCGAGCAGTACTTC
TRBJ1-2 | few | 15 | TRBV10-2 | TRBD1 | CASSRDRELFYGYTF | TGCGCCAGCAGTCGTGACAGGGAACTGTTCTATGGCTACACCTTC
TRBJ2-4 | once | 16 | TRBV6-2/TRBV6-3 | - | CASSPREILAKNIQYF | TGTGCCAGCAGCCCGAGGGAGATTCTAGCCAAAAACATTCAGTACTTC
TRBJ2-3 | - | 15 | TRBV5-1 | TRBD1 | CASSEGTALTDTQYF | TGCGCCAGCAGCGAAGGGACAGCCCTTACAGATACGCAGTATTTT
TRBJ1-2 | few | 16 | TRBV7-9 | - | CASSLGGDGLNYGYTF | TGTGCCAGCAGCTTAGGGGGGGACGGACTGAACTATGGCTACACCTTC